This note documents a single T cell receptor (beta chain) sequence. What it binds is unknown. Other DNA sequences in this sample translate to the same CDR3. The study drew the donors from its 120-subject validation cohort, separate from the approximately 700-subject first cohort. This record belongs to a study of cytomegalovirus exposure and HLA in healthy donors. General study results and limits: It was confirmed in vitro that a few of the CMV-associated chains were specific for CMV antigens. According to a later analysis, TCR clusters from the first cohort tended to co-occur in the 120 or so validation repertoires. Cytomegalovirus association was assigned to about 150 TCR beta chains.

Produced via immunoSEQ multiplex PCR; TCRdb's table is partial and in-frame only. This sample has around 66,000 clones; 97% occur once, and the top ten carry 1.5% to 2%. This CDR3 comprises 15 residues. The V segment lost 6 bases and the J segment 4 bases; nucleotides outside the gene matches: 4. Germline V gives CDR1 MNHNY, CDR2 SVGAGI (reference sequence). The TCR sequence derives from a woman aged 18-29 years in good health and CMV-seropositive. This chain joins TRBV6-6 and TRBJ2-1; 12 bases align to TRBD2. Input material: PBMCs. CDR3 DNA: TGTGCCAGCAGCCCCCTAGCGGGAGGGTACAATGAGCAGTTCTTC. It codes for CASSPLAGGYNEQFF.